This T cell receptor beta chain stems from a study of cytomegalovirus exposure and HLA in healthy donors. About the study: Findings of an earlier analysis included around 100 million unique TCR beta sequences from some 190 million T cells.

Study-wide points: An analysis was carried out at a later point. It showed that HLA-associated TCR beta chains were more clonally expanded than equally common non-associated chains. The classifier was said to identify cytomegalovirus status with high specificity and sensitivity. It was in a later analysis that TCR association rates were seen to vary by HLA locus, highest for DRB1 and lowest for HLA-C.

In regard to this clone: The antigen is unknown.

The PCR made use of 60 Vbeta and 13 Jbeta primers. The data were produced by immunoSEQ multiplex PCR, yet TCRdb's version contains in-frame clones alone and is incomplete. The data show roughly 90,000 clones, roughly 78% seen once. Germline CDR1 and CDR2: SQVTM and ANQGSEA. The CDR3 spans 14 residues. Trimming took 1 base from V and 0 from J, leaving 7 bases between them. This sequence originates from a man aged 30 to 39 in good health and CMV-seronegative. The genes are TRBV29-1 and TRBJ1-3; D uncertain. The sequencing input was PBMCs. CDR3 DNA sequence: TGCAGCGTTGAAGGAAGAGCCTCTGGAAACACCATATATTTT. It translates to CSVEGRASGNTIYF. Complete variable domain (other parts from reference TRBV29-1 and TRBJ1-3): SAVISQKPSRDICQRGTSLTIQCQVDSQVTMMFWYRQQPGQSLTLIATANQGSEATYESGFVIDKFPISRPNLTFSTLTVSNMSPEDSSIYLCSVEGRASGNTIYFGEGSWLTVV.